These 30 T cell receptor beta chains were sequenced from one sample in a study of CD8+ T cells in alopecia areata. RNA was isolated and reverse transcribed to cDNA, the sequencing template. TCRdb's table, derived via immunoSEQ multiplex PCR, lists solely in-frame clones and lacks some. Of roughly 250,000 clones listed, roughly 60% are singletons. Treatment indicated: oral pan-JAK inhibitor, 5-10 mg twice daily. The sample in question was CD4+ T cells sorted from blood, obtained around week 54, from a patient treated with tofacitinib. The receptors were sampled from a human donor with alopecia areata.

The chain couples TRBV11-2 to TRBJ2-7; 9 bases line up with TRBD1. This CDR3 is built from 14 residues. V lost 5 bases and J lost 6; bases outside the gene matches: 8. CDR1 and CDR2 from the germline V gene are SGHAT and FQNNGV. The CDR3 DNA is TGTGCCAGCAGCCAGGGACAGGGATCCCCCGAGCAGTACTTC. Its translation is CASSQGQGSPEQYF.

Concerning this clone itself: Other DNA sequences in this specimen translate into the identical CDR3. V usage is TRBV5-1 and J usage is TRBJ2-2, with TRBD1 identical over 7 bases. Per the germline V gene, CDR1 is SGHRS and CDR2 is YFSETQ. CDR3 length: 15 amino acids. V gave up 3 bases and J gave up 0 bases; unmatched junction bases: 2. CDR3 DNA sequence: TGCGCCAGCAGCTCCGGACAGGCGAACACCGGGGAGCTGTTTTTT. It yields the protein CASSSGQANTGELFF.

Written as DNA, the CDR3 is TGCAGCGTTGTACAGGGATACGAGCAGTACTTC. Translated, it gives CSVVQGYEQYF. This chain links TRBV29-1 with TRBJ2-7; TRBD1 is a possible D gene (6 bases). V lost 4 bases and J lost 4, with 8 bases in between. Germline CDR1 SQVTM, CDR2 ANQGSEA. The CDR3 consists of 11 residues.

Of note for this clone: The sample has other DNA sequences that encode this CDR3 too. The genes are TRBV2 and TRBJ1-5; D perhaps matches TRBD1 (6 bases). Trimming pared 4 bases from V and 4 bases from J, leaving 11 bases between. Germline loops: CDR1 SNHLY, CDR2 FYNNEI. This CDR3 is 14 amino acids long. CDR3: CASSGLGGNQPQHF. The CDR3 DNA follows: TGTGCCAGCAGTGGGCTAGGGGGGAATCAGCCCCAGCATTTT.

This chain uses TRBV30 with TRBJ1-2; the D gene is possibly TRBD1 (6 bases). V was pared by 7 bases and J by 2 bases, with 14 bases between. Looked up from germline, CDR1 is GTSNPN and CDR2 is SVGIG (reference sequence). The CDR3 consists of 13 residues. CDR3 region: CASGFGQNYGYTF. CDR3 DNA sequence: TGTGCCTCAGGCTTCGGACAGAACTATGGCTACACCTTC.

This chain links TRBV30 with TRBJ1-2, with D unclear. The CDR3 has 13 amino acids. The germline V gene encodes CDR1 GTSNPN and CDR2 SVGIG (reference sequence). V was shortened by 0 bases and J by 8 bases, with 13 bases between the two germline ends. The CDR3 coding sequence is TGTGCCTGGAGTGTGAGCCTTACTACAGGCTACACCTTC. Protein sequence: CAWSVSLTTGYTF.

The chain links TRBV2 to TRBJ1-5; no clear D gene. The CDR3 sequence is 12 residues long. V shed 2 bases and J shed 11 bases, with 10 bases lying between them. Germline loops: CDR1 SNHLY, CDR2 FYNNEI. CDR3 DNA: TGTGCCAGCAGTGAAAGGTCATGGTCCCAGCATTTT. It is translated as CASSERSWSQHF.

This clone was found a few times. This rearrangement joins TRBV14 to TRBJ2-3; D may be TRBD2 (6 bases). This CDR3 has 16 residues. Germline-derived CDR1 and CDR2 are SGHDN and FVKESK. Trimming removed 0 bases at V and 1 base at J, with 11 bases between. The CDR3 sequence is CASSQDFQRGTDTQYF. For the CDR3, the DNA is TGTGCCAGCAGCCAAGATTTCCAGCGGGGCACAGATACGCAGTATTTT.

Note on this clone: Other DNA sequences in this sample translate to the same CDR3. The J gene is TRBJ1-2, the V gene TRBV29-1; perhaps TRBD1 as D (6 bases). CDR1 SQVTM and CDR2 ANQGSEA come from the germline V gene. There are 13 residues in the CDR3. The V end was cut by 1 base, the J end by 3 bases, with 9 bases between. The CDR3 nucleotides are TGCAGCGTTGAAGCACAGGGCGACTATGGCTACACCTTC. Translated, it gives CSVEAQGDYGYTF.

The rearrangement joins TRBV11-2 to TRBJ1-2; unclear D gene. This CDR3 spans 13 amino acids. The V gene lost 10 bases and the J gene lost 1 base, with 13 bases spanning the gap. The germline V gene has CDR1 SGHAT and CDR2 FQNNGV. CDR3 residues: CANGRPGNYGYTF. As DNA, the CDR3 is TGTGCCAATGGGCGTCCTGGTAACTATGGCTACACCTTC. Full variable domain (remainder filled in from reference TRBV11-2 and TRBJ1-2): EAGVAQSPRYKIIEKRQSVAFWCNPISGHATLYWYQQILGQGPKLLIQFQNNGVVDDSQLPKDRFSAERLKGVDSTLKIQPAKLEDSAVYLCANGRPGNYGYTFGSGTRLTVV.

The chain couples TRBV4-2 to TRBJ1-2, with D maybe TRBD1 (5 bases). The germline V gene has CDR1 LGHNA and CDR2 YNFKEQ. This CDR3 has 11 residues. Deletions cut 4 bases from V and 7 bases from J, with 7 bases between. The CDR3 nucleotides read TGTGCCAGCAGCCTTCAGGGTGGCTACACCTTC. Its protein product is CASSLQGGYTF.

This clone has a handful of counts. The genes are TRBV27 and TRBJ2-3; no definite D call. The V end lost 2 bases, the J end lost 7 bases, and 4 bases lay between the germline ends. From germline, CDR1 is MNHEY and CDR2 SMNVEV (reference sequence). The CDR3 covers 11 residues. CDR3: CASSLAYTQYF. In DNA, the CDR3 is TGTGCCAGCAGTTTAGCATATACGCAGTATTTT.

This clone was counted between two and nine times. CDR3 loop: CSVELAGEETQYF. The CDR3 DNA follows: TGCAGCGTTGAATTGGCAGGGGAGGAGACCCAGTACTTC. V usage is TRBV29-1 and J usage is TRBJ2-5; TRBD1 is a possible D gene (6 bases). Deletions cut 2 bases from V and 5 bases from J, with 12 bases between. The V gene's germline CDR1 is SQVTM and CDR2 ANQGSEA. The CDR3 loop spans 13 amino acids.

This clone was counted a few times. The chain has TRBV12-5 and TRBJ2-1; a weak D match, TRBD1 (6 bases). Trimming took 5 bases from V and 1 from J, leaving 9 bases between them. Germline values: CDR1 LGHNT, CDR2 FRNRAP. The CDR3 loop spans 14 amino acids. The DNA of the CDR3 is TGTGCTAGTGGTGACAGGCGTTCCTACAATGAGCAGTTCTTC. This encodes CASGDRRSYNEQFF.

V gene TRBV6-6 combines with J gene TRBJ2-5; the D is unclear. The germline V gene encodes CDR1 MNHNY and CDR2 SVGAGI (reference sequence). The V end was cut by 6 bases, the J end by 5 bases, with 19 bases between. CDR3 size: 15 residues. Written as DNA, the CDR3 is TGTGCCAGCAGCCTCTTACGCGGCAGCAAGGAGACCCAGTACTTC. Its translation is CASSLLRGSKETQYF.

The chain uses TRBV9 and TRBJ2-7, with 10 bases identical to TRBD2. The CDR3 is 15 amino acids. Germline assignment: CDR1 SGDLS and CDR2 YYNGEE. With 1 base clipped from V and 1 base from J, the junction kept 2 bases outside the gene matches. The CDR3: CASSVTAGGSYEQYF. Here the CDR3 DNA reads TGTGCCAGCAGCGTAACAGCGGGGGGGTCCTACGAGCAGTACTTC.

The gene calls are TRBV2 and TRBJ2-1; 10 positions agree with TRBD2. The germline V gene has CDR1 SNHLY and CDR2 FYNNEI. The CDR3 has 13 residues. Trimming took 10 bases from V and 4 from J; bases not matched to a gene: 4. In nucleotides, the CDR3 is TGTGCCACCCGTAGCGGGGGGTACAATGAGCAGTTCTTC. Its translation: CATRSGGYNEQFF.

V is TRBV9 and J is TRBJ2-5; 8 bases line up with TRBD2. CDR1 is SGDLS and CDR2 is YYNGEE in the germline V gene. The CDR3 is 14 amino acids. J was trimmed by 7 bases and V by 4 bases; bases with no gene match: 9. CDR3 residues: CASSPSGGVGTQYF. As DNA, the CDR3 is TGTGCCAGCAGCCCTTCCGGGGGGGTGGGGACCCAGTACTTC. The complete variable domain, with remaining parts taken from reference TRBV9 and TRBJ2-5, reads DSGVTQTPKHLITATGQRVTLRCSPRSGDLSVYWYQQSLDQGLQFLIQYYNGEERAKGNILERFSAQQFPDLHSELNLSSLELGDSALYFCASSPSGGVGTQYFGPGTRLLVL.

CDR3 protein: CASTTRGRIETQYF. CDR3 DNA sequence: TGTGCCAGCACTACAAGAGGCAGGATAGAGACCCAGTACTTC. This chain links TRBV6-5 with TRBJ2-5; D is undetermined. This CDR3 has 14 amino acids. The V end was cut by 7 bases, the J end by 4 bases, with 16 bases between. CDR1 MNHEY and CDR2 SVGAGI come from the germline V gene.

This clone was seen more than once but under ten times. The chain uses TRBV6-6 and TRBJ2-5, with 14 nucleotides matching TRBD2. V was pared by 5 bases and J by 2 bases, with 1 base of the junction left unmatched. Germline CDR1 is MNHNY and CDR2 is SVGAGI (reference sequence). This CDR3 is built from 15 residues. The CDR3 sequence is CASSRLAGGQETQYF. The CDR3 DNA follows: TGTGCCAGCAGTCGACTAGCGGGGGGGCAAGAGACCCAGTACTTC.

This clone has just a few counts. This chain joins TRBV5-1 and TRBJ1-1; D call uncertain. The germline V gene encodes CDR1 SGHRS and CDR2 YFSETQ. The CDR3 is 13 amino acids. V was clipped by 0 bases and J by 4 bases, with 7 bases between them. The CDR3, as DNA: TGCGCCAGCAGCTTGGGGGGTGGCACTGAAGCTTTCTTT. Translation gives CASSLGGGTEAFF. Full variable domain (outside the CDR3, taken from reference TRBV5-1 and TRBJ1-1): KAGVTQTPRYLIKTRGQQVTLSCSPISGHRSVSWYQQTPGQGLQFLFEYFSETQRNKGNFPGRFSGRQFSNSRSEMNVSTLELGDSALYLCASSLGGGTEAFFGQGTRLTVV.

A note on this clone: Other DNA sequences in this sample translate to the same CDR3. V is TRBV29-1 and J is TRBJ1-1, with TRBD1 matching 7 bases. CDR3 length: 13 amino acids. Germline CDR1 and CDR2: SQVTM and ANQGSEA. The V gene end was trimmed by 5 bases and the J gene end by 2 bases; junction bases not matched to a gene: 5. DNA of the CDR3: TGCAGCGTTAGGCCAGGGGGAAACACTGAAGCTTTCTTT. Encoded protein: CSVRPGGNTEAFF.

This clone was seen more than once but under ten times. CDR3 in amino acids: CASSLHPDTQYF. CDR3 nucleotide sequence: TGTGCCAGCAGCCTCCACCCAGATACGCAGTATTTT. The chain is built from TRBV7-2 and TRBJ2-3, with D hard to call. The CDR3 contains 12 residues. Germline lookup yields CDR1 SGHTA and CDR2 FQGNSA. V lost 5 bases and J lost 4, with 7 bases in between. The variable domain in full, completed from reference TRBV7-2 and TRBJ2-3, reads GAGVSQSPSNKVTEKGKDVELRCDPISGHTALYWYRQSLGQGLEFLIYFQGNSAPDKSGLPSDRFSAERTGGSVSTLTIQRTQQEDSAVYLCASSLHPDTQYFGPGTRLTVL.

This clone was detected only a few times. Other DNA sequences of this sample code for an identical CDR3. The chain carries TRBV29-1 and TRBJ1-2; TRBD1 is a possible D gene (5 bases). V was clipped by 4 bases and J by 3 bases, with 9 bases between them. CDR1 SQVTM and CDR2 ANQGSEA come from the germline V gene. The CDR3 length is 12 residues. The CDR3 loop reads CSVVGEDYGYTF. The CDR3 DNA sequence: TGCAGCGTTGTAGGGGAGGACTATGGCTACACCTTC. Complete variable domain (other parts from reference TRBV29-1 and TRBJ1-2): SAVISQKPSRDICQRGTSLTIQCQVDSQVTMMFWYRQQPGQSLTLIATANQGSEATYESGFVIDKFPISRPNLTFSTLTVSNMSPEDSSIYLCSVVGEDYGYTFGSGTRLTVV.

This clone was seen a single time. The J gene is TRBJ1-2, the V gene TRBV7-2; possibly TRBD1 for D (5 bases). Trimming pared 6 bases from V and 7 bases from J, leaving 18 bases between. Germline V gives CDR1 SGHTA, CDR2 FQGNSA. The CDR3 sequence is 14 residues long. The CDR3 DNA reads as TGTGCCAGCAGTTTTAGAGCTTCCGGGGGTGGCTACACCTTC. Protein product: CASSFRASGGGYTF.

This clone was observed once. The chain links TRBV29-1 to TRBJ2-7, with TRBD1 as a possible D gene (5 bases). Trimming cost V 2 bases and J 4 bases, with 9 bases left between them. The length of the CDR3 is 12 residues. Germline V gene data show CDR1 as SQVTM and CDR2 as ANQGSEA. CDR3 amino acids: CSVEQGGYEQYF. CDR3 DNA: TGCAGCGTTGAACAGGGTGGGTACGAGCAGTACTTC.

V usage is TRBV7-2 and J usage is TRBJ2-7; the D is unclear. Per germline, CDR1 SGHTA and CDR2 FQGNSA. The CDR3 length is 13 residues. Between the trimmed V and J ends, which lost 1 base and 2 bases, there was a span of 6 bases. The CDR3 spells CASSLVGPYEQYF. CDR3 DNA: TGTGCCAGCAGCTTAGTAGGGCCCTACGAGCAGTACTTC.

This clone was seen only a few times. The CDR3 spells CASSHDRDRGYGYTF. CDR3 bases: TGCGCCAGCAGCCATGACCGGGACAGGGGGTATGGCTACACCTTC. The rearrangement joins TRBV4-3 to TRBJ1-2, with 11 nucleotides matching TRBD1. The CDR3 spans 15 residues. With 3 bases clipped from V and 5 bases from J, the junction kept 5 bases outside the gene matches. Germline V lookup: CDR1 LGHNA, CDR2 YSLEER.

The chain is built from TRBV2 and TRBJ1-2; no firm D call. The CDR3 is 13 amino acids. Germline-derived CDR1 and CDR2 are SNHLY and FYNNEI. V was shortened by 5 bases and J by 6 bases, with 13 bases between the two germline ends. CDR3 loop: CASSTRRRDGYTF. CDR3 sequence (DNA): TGTGCCAGCAGTACCCGGCGGAGGGATGGCTACACCTTC. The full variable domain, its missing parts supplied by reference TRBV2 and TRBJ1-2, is EPEVTQTPSHQVTQMGQEVILRCVPISNHLYFYWYRQILGQKVEFLVSFYNNEISEKSEIFDDQFSVERPDGSNFTLKIRSTKLEDSAMYFCASSTRRRDGYTFGSGTRLTVV.

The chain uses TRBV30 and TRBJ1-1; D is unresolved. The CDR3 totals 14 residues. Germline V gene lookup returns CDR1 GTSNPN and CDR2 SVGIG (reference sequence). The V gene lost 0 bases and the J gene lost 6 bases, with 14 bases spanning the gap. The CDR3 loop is CAWSVGLRGAEAFF. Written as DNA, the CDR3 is TGTGCCTGGAGTGTCGGACTCCGGGGAGCTGAAGCTTTCTTT. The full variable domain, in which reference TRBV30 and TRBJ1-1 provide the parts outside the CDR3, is SQTIHQWPATLVQPVGSPLSLECTVEGTSNPNLYWYRQAAGRGLQLLFYSVGIGQISSEVPQNLSASRPQDRQFILSSKKLLLSDSGFYLCAWSVGLRGAEAFFGQGTRLTVV.